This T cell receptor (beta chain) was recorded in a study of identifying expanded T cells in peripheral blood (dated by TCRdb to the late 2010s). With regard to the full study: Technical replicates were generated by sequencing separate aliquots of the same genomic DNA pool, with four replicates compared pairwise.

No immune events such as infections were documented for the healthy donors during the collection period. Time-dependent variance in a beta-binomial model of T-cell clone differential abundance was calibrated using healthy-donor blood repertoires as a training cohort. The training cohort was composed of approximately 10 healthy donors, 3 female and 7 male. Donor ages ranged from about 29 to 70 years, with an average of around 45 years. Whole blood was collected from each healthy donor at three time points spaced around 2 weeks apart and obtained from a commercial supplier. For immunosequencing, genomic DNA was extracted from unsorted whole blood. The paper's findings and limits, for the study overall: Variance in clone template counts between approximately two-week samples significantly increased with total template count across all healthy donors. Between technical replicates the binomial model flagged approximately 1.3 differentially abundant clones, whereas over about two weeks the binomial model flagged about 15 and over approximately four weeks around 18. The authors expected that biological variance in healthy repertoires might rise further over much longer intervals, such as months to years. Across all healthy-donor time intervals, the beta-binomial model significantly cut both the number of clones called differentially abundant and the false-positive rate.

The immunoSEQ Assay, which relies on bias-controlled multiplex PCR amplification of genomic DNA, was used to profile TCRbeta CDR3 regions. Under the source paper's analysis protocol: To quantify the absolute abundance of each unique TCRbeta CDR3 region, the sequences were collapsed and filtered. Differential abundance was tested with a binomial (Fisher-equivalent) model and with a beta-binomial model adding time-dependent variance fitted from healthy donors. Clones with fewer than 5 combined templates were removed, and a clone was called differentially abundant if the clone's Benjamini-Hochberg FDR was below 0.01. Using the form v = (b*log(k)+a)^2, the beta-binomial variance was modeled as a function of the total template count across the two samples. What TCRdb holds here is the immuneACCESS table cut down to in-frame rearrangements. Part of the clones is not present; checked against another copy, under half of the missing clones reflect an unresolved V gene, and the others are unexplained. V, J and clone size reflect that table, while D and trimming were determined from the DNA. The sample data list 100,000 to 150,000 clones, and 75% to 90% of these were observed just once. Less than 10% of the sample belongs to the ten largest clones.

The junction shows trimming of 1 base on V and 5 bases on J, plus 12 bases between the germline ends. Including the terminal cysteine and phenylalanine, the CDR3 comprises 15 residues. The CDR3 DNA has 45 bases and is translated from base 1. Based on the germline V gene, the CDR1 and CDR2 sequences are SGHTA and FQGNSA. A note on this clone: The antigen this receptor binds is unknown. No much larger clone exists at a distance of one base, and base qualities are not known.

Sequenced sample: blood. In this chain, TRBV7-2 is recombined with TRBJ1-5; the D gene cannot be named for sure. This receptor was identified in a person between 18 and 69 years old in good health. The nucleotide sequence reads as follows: TGTGCCAGCAGCTTAGGTTCTGGGCCTTATCAGCCCCAGCATTTT. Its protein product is CASSLGSGPYQPQHF.